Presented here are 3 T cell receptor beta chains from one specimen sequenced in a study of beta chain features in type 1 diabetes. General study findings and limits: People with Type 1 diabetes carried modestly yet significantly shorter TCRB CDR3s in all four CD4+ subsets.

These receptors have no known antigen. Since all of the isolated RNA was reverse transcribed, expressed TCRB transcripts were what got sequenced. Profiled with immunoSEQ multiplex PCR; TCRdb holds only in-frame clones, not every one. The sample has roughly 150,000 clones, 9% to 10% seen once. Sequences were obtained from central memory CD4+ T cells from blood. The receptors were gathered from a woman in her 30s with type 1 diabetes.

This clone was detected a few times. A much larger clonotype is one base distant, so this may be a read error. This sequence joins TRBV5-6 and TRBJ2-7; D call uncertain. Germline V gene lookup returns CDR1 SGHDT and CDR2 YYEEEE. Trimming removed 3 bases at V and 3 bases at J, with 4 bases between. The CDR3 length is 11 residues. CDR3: CASSYNYEQYF. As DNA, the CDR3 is TGTGCCAGCAGCTATAACTACGAGCAGTACTTC. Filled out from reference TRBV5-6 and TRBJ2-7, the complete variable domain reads DAGVTQSPTHLIKTRGQQVTLRCSPKSGHDTVSWYQQALGQGPQFIFQYYEEEERQRGNFPDRFSGHQFPNYSSELNVNALLLGDSALYLCASSYNYEQYFGPGTRLTVT.

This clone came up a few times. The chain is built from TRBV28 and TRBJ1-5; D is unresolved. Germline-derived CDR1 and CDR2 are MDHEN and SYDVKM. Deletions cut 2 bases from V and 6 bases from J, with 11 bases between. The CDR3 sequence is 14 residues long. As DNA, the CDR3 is TGTGCCAGCAGTTTAACTTCTGGGCGTCAGCCCCAGCATTTT. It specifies CASSLTSGRQPQHF.

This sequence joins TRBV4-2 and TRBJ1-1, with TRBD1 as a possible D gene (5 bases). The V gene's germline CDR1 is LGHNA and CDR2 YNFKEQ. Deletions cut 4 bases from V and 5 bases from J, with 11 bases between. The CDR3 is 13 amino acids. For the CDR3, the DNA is TGTGCCAGCAGCCCTCAGGGAGGGACTGAAGCTTTCTTT. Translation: CASSPQGGTEAFF.